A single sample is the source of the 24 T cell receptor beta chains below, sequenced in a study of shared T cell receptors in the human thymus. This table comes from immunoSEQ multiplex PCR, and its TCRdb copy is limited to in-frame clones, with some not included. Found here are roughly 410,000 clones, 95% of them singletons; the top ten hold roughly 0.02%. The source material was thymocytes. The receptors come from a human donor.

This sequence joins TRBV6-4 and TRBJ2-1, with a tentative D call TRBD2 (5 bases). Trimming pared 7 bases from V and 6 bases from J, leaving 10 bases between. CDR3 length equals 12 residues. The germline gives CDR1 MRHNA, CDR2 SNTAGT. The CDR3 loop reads CASTTSSNEQFF. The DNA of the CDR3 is TGTGCCAGCACAACTAGTTCCAATGAGCAGTTCTTC.

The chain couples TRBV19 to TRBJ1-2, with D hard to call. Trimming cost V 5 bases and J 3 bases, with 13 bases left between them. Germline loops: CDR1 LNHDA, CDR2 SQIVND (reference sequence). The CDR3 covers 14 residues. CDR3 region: CASSSSVNYYGYTF. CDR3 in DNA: TGTGCCAGTAGTTCCTCGGTCAACTACTATGGCTACACCTTC.

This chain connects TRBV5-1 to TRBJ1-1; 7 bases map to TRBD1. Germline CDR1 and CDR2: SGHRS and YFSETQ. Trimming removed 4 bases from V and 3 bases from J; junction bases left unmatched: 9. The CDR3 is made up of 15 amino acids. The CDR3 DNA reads TGCGCCAGCAGCCCACGACAGGGTATAGACACTGAAGCTTTCTTT. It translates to CASSPRQGIDTEAFF.

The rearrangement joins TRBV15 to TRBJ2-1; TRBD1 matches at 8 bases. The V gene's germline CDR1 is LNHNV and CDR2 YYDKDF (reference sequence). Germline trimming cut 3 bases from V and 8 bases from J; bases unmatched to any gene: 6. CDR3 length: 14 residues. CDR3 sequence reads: CATSRTDRDHEQFF. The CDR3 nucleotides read TGTGCCACCAGCAGGACGGACAGGGACCATGAGCAGTTCTTC.

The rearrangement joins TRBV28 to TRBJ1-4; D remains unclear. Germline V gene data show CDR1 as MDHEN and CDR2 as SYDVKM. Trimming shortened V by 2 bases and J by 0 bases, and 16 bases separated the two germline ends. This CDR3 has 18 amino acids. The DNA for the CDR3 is TGTGCCAGCAGTTTAATGTTGATGGGATTTTCAACTAATGAAAAACTGTTTTTT. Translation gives CASSLMLMGFSTNEKLFF.

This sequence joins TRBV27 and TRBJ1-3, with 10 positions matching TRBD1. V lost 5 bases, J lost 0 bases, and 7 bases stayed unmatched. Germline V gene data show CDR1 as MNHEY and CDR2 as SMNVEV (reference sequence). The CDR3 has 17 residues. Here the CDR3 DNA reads TGTGCCAGCAGTCCAGGACAGGGGGACTCCTCTGGAAACACCATATATTTT. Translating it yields CASSPGQGDSSGNTIYF.

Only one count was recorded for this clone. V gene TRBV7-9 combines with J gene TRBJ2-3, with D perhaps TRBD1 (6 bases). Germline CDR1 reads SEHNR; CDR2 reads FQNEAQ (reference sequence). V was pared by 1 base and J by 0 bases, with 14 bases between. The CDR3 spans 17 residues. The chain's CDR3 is CASSLDWGRVSTDTQYF. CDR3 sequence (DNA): TGTGCCAGCAGCTTAGATTGGGGGCGGGTCAGCACAGATACGCAGTATTTT.

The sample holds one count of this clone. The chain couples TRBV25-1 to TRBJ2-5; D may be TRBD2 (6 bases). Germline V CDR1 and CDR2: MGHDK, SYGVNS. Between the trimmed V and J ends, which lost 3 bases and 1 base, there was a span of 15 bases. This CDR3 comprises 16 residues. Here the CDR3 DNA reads TGTGCCAGCAGTGACCTAGCGCACTACTTCCAAGAGACCCAGTACTTC. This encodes CASSDLAHYFQETQYF.

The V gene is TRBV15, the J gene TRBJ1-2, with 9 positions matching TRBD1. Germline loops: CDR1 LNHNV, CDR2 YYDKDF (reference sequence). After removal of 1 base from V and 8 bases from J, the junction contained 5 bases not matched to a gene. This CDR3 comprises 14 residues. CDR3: CATSRAGQGGGYTF. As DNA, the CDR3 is TGTGCCACCAGCAGAGCGGGACAGGGTGGAGGCTACACCTTC.

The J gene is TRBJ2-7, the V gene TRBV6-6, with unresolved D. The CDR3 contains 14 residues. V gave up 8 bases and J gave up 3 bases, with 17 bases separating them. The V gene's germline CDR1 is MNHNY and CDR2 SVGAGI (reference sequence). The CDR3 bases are TGTGCCAGCTCCCCCAGGATGCTTAGCTACGAGCAGTACTTC. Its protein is CASSPRMLSYEQYF.

CDR3: CASSPGTGEAYEQYF. CDR3 nucleotide sequence: TGTGCCTCGTCGCCTGGGACAGGAGAAGCCTACGAGCAGTACTTC. The chain has TRBV10-3 and TRBJ2-7; 8 positions agree with TRBD1. After removal of 11 bases from V and 2 bases from J, the junction contained 14 bases not matched to a gene. Germline CDR1 is ENHRY and CDR2 is SYGVKD. The CDR3 runs to 15 residues.

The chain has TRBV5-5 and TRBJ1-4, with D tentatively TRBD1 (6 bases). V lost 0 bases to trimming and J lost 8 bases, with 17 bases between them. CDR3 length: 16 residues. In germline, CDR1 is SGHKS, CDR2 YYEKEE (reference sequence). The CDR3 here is CASSLAMEQGCEKLFF. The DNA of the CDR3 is TGTGCCAGCAGCTTGGCCATGGAACAGGGATGCGAAAAACTGTTTTTT.

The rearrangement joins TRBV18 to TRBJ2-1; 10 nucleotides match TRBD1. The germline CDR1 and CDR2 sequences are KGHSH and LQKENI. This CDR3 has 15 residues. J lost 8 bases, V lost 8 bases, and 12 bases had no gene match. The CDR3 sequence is CASDYRDRGRHEQFF. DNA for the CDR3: TGTGCCAGCGATTATCGGGACAGGGGTAGGCATGAGCAGTTCTTC.

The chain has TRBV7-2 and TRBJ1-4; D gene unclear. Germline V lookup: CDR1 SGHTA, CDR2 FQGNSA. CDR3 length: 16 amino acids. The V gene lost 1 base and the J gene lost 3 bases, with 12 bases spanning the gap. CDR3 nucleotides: TGTGCCAGCAGCTTAGAACGGATTTTGTCTAATGAAAAACTGTTTTTT. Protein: CASSLERILSNEKLFF. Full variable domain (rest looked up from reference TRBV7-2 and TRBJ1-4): GAGVSQSPSNKVTEKGKDVELRCDPISGHTALYWYRQSLGQGLEFLIYFQGNSAPDKSGLPSDRFSAERTGGSVSTLTIQRTQQEDSAVYLCASSLERILSNEKLFFGSGTQLSVL.

The CDR3 reads CASSEGGDGSLGNTEAFF. The CDR3 region has the DNA TGTGCCAGCAGCGAAGGGGGGGACGGCTCCTTGGGCAACACTGAAGCTTTCTTT. The chain has TRBV27 and TRBJ1-1; D is perhaps TRBD1 (6 bases). The CDR3 length is 18 residues. The germline V gene encodes CDR1 MNHEY and CDR2 SMNVEV (reference sequence). V lost 6 bases to trimming and J lost 2 bases, with 25 bases between them.

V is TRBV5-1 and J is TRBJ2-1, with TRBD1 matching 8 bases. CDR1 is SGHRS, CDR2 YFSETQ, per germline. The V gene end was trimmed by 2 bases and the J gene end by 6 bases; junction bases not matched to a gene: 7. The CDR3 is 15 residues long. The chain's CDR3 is CASSFRDRLINEQFF. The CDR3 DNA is TGCGCCAGCAGCTTTCGGGACAGGCTAATCAATGAGCAGTTCTTC.

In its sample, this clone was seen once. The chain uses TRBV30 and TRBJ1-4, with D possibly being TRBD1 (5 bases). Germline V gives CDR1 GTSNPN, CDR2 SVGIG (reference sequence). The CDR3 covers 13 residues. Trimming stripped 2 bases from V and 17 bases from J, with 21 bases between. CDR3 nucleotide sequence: TGTGCCTGGAGTCCCAGGGAAAACTCGACGCCTTTTTTT. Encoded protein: CAWSPRENSTPFF.

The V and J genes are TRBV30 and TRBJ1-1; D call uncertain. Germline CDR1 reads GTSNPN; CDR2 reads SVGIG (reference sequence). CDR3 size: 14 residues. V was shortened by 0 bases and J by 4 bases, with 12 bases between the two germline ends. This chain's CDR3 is CAWSVALAATEAFF. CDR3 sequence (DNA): TGTGCCTGGAGTGTAGCCTTGGCAGCCACTGAAGCTTTCTTT.

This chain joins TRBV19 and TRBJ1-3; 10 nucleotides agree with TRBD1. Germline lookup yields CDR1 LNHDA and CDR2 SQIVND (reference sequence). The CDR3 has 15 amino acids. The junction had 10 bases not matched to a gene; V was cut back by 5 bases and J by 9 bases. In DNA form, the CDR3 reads TGTGCCAGTAGTGCCCCGGGACAGGGGACGGGCACCATATATTTT. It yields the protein CASSAPGQGTGTIYF.

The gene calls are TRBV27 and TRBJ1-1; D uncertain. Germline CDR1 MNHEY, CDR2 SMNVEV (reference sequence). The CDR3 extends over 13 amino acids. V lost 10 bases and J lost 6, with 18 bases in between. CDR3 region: CATSTFPHAEAFF. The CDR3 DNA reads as TGTGCCACCTCGACCTTTCCGCATGCTGAAGCTTTCTTT.

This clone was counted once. CDR3 bases: TGTGCCAGCAGCTTGAAGACCACTAGCGGGAGGGCCTTCGAGCAGTACTTC. The encoded protein is CASSLKTTSGRAFEQYF. The rearrangement joins TRBV7-8 to TRBJ2-7; 13 positions match TRBD2. Germline V lookup: CDR1 SGHVS, CDR2 FQNEAQ. The CDR3 covers 17 residues. The V gene end was trimmed by 3 bases and the J gene end by 6 bases; junction bases not matched to a gene: 11.

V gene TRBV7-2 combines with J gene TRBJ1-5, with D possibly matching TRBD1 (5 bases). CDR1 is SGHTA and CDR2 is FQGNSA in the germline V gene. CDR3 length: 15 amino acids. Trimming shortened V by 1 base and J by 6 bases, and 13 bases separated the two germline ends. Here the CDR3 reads CASSLGGSQSQPQHF. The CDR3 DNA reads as TGTGCCAGCAGCTTAGGGGGGTCACAGAGTCAGCCCCAGCATTTT.

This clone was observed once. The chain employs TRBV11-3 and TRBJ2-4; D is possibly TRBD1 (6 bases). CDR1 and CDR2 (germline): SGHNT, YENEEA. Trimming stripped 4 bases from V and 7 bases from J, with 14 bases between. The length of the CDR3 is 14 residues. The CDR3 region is CASSSPGAGNIQYF. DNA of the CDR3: TGTGCCAGCAGCTCCCCAGGGGCGGGTAACATTCAGTACTTC.

The chain's CDR3 is CASSQDVRGVENTEAFF. CDR3 DNA sequence: TGTGCCAGCAGCCAAGACGTCCGGGGTGTGGAGAACACTGAAGCTTTCTTT. V and J are TRBV4-2 and TRBJ1-1; no reliable D call. CDR1 LGHNA and CDR2 YNFKEQ come from the germline V gene. The CDR3 has 17 residues. V lost 0 bases and J 1 base, leaving 15 bases between the germline ends.